This is a list of T cell receptor beta chains from one sample in a study of ipilimumab plus nivolumab after autologous stem cell transplantation. Using immunoSEQ multiplex PCR, the repertoire was profiled, and TCRdb retains in-frame clones only, with some absent. Here the sample spans around 17,000 clones, around 68% being singletons. The specimen was PBMCs, collected in a trial of ipilimumab plus nivolumab as post-transplant consolidation. These receptors all stem from a male donor with diffuse large B-cell lymphoma. CDR3s include the opening cysteine and the closing phenylalanine or tryptophan. The D gene is left open where the match is weak. Some rows mark clone size as missing; the rest say once, few, many or name a class of expanded clone.

d_call clone_size j_call v_call cdr3_nt cdr3_aa
TRBD1 . TRBJ2-1 TRBV6-6 TGTGCCAGCAGTCAGGGGGCCCTCAATGAGCAGTTCTTC CASSQGALNEQFF
. . TRBJ2-3 TRBV6-1 TGTGCCAGCAGTGAACTCGAACTCACGCAGTATTTT CASSELELTQYF
. once TRBJ1-2 TRBV5-4 TGTGCCAGCAGCTTGGGGTCCTCTTCAGGGAACTATGGCTACACCTTC CASSLGSSSGNYGYTF
TRBD1 . TRBJ2-3 TRBV6-1 TGTGCCAGCAGCCCAAGGACAGGGTGGGATACGCAGTATTTT CASSPRTGWDTQYF
TRBD2 once TRBJ2-1 TRBV5-1 TGCGCCAGCAGCTTACGGACTAGCGGGACAGATGAGCAGTTCTTC CASSLRTSGTDEQFF
. . TRBJ1-2 TRBV4-2 TGTGCCAGCAGCCAAGAGGGCCAGGGGCGTGGCTACACCTTC CASSQEGQGRGYTF
TRBD2 . TRBJ2-1 TRBV5-1 TGCGCCAGCAGCTCGAAAACTAGCGGAGCATACAATGAGCAGTTCTTC CASSSKTSGAYNEQFF
TRBD1 many TRBJ2-1 TRBV5-1 TGCGCCAGCAGCTTGGCGACAGGGGGATTGGGTGAGCAGTTCTTC CASSLATGGLGEQFF
TRBD2 . TRBJ2-4 TRBV6-6 TGTGCCAGCAGTTCCGAGACTAGCGGGAGTGACATTCAGTACTTC CASSSETSGSDIQYF
. . TRBJ2-1 TRBV6-1 TGTGCCAGCATCAGAGCGGGCCCCTACAATGAGCAGTTCTTC CASIRAGPYNEQFF
. few TRBJ2-1 TRBV5-1 TGCGCCAGCAGCTTGGCGGGGGTCCTCTACAATGAGCAGTTCTTC CASSLAGVLYNEQFF